This passage covers 27 T cell receptor beta chains from one sample sequenced in a study of T cell responses to AZD1222 COVID-19 vaccine. Clones were read by immunoSEQ multiplex PCR, and TCRdb kept only the in-frame ones, dropping some. This table has roughly 130,000 clones, over 75% appearing once. Sequenced material: peripheral blood, taken on day 0 of AZD1222 vaccination. These receptors originate from an adult in good health.

In its sample, this clone was seen a few times. The rearrangement uses TRBV5-8 and TRBJ2-1; the match to TRBD1 covers 9 bases. Germline V gives CDR1 SGHTS, CDR2 YDEGEE. The junction had 5 bases not matched to a gene; V was cut back by 0 bases and J by 7 bases. This CDR3 region has 15 residues. CDR3 in DNA: TGTGCCAGCAGCTTGGGGGGACAGGGCAGTAATGAGCAGTTCTTC. Translation gives CASSLGGQGSNEQFF.

The chain combines TRBV7-9 with TRBJ2-1, with D perhaps TRBD2 (6 bases). Trimming cost V 3 bases and J 2 bases, with 14 bases left between them. CDR1 and CDR2 (germline): SEHNR, FQNEAQ (reference sequence). This CDR3 region has 16 residues. The CDR3 DNA is TGTGCCAGCAGCTTGCAAGCGGGCCCCGCCTACAATGAGCAGTTCTTC. The encoded protein is CASSLQAGPAYNEQFF.

J is TRBJ2-1 and V is TRBV6-1; 9 nucleotides align to TRBD2. In germline, CDR1 is MNHNS, CDR2 SASEGT. Trimming took 4 bases from V and 0 from J; bases not matched to a gene: 1. This CDR3 has 15 amino acids. CDR3 in DNA: TGTGCCAGCAGTGTAGCGGGGGCCTCCTACAATGAGCAGTTCTTC. It is translated as CASSVAGASYNEQFF.

The V gene is TRBV11-3, the J gene TRBJ1-1, with unresolved D. Looked up from germline, CDR1 is SGHNT and CDR2 is YENEEA. V was trimmed by 5 bases and J by 0 bases, leaving 7 bases between them. The CDR3 is 13 residues long. The CDR3, as DNA: TGTGCCAGCAGCGTACAGTTGAACACTGAAGCTTTCTTT. It codes for CASSVQLNTEAFF.

The chain uses TRBV5-6 and TRBJ2-1, with a tentative D call TRBD2 (5 bases). Germline CDR1 reads SGHDT; CDR2 reads YYEEEE. The CDR3 consists of 15 residues. V was clipped by 7 bases and J by 0 bases, with 14 bases between them. The CDR3 here is CASDERGISYNEQFF. In nucleotides, the CDR3 is TGTGCCAGCGACGAACGGGGAATCTCCTACAATGAGCAGTTCTTC.

The V call is TRBV6-6, the J call TRBJ2-5; D possibly matches TRBD1 or TRBD2 (5 bases each). From germline, CDR1 is MNHNY and CDR2 SVGAGI (reference sequence). Trimming shortened V by 5 bases and J by 4 bases, and 32 bases separated the two germline ends. The CDR3 has 20 amino acids. The CDR3 sequence is CASSPPQLSGLAHRLETQYF. The CDR3 DNA follows: TGTGCCAGCAGTCCTCCCCAACTCTCAGGGCTAGCCCACCGTCTAGAGACCCAGTACTTC.

The J gene is TRBJ1-1, the V gene TRBV12-3 or TRBV12-4; D is unresolved. The ends were cut back, 1 base at V and 11 bases at J, with 8 bases in the middle. The CDR3 length is 11 residues. The CDR3 loop reads CASSLGPGAFF. As DNA, the CDR3 is TGTGCCAGCAGTTTAGGCCCGGGGGCTTTCTTT.

The chain is built from TRBV19 and TRBJ1-4; D might be TRBD1 (5 bases). The CDR3 extends over 15 amino acids. The V gene lost 4 bases and the J gene lost 0 bases, with 9 bases spanning the gap. Germline V lookup: CDR1 LNHDA, CDR2 SQIVND (reference sequence). The CDR3 protein is CASSSQGATNEKLFF. In DNA, the CDR3 is TGTGCCAGTAGTAGCCAGGGAGCAACTAATGAAAAACTGTTTTTT.

The CDR3 protein is CASSPFRDRGIGNTIYF. CDR3 DNA sequence: TGTGCCAGCTCACCCTTCCGGGACAGGGGGATCGGAAACACCATATATTTT. V and J are TRBV18 and TRBJ1-3; 11 bases are a match to TRBD1. CDR1 and CDR2 from the germline V gene are KGHSH and LQKENI. The CDR3 is 17 amino acids. V lost 3 bases to trimming and J lost 4 bases; unmatched junction nucleotides: 8.

The rearrangement links TRBV20-1 to TRBJ2-1; no clear D gene. The CDR3 is 11 residues long. The germline V and J ends were trimmed by 3 bases and 6 bases, with 6 bases remaining between them. CDR1 is DFQATT, CDR2 SNEGSKA, per germline (reference sequence). The CDR3 here is CSASTVNEQFF. The DNA for the CDR3 is TGCAGTGCTAGTACAGTCAATGAGCAGTTCTTC.

This chain connects TRBV6-5 to TRBJ2-7; 7 bases line up with TRBD2. J lost 2 bases, V lost 7 bases, and 5 bases had no gene match. CDR1 and CDR2 (germline): MNHEY, SVGAGI. CDR3 size: 13 residues. The DNA of the CDR3 is TGTGCCAGCAAGGAGGGGACTACCTACGAGCAGTACTTC. Translating it yields CASKEGTTYEQYF.

The CDR3 here is CAWTWDMSRDYTF. The CDR3, as DNA: TGTGCCTGGACTTGGGACATGAGCCGGGACTACACCTTC. The chain uses TRBV2 and TRBJ1-2, with D maybe TRBD1 (6 bases). Germline assignment: CDR1 SNHLY and CDR2 FYNNEI. The ends were cut back, 11 bases at V and 10 bases at J, with 23 bases in the middle. The CDR3 consists of 13 residues. The complete variable domain, with remaining parts taken from reference TRBV2 and TRBJ1-2, reads EPEVTQTPSHQVTQMGQEVILRCVPISNHLYFYWYRQILGQKVEFLVSFYNNEISEKSEIFDDQFSVERPDGSNFTLKIRSTKLEDSAMYFCAWTWDMSRDYTFGSGTRLTVV.

This clone was recorded a few times. The gene calls are TRBV2 and TRBJ1-6; the match to TRBD1 covers 8 bases. This CDR3 region has 14 residues. Looked up from germline, CDR1 is SNHLY and CDR2 is FYNNEI. V lost 5 bases and J lost 9; bases outside the gene matches: 6. CDR3 bases: TGTGCCAGCAGTAGCGACAGGGGAGGTTCACCCCTCCACTTT. Amino acids: CASSSDRGGSPLHF.

The genes are TRBV4-2 and TRBJ1-2; 8 bases fit TRBD1. Germline loops: CDR1 LGHNA, CDR2 YNFKEQ. The CDR3 contains 14 residues. V was pared by 6 bases and J by 3 bases, with 6 bases of the junction left unmatched. The CDR3 coding sequence is TGTGCCAGCAGACCTCAGGACAGGGACTATGGCTACACCTTC. This sequence encodes CASRPQDRDYGYTF.

This clone was counted between two and nine times. The rearrangement joins TRBV7-2 to TRBJ2-2, with D perhaps TRBD2 (6 bases). V was trimmed by 4 bases and J by 1 base, leaving 13 bases between them. This CDR3 comprises 16 residues. Germline lookup yields CDR1 SGHTA and CDR2 FQGNSA. CDR3 sequence (DNA): TGTGCCAGCAGCTCGACAGCGGGCGTGAACACCGGGGAGCTGTTTTTT. Protein: CASSSTAGVNTGELFF.

The chain combines TRBV18 with TRBJ1-2, with a possible D match to TRBD1 (5 bases). Germline values: CDR1 KGHSH, CDR2 LQKENI. This CDR3 has 12 amino acids. Trimming removed 6 bases from V and 7 bases from J, with 12 bases in between. CDR3 residues: CASSNRQGGYTF. CDR3 nucleotide sequence: TGTGCCAGCTCCAACCGGCAGGGTGGCTACACCTTC.

This chain connects TRBV7-2 to TRBJ2-7, with TRBD2 matching 9 bases. V shed 1 base and J 5 bases; nucleotides not matched to a gene: 3. The CDR3 extends over 14 amino acids. Germline V gene data show CDR1 as SGHTA and CDR2 as FQGNSA. In nucleotides, the CDR3 is TGTGCCAGCAGCTTAGGACCTAGCGGGAACGAGCAGTACTTC. Its translation is CASSLGPSGNEQYF.

This chain links TRBV4-2 with TRBJ1-2; TRBD1 aligns across 9 bases. Germline V CDR1 and CDR2: LGHNA, YNFKEQ. The J segment lost 5 bases and the V segment lost 6 bases, leaving 4 bases of the junction unmatched. The CDR3 length is 13 residues. The CDR3 region is CASRPTGGYGYTF. The CDR3 DNA reads as TGTGCCAGCAGACCGACAGGGGGGTATGGCTACACCTTC.

The chain is built from TRBV7-3 and TRBJ1-3; TRBD1 matches 7 bases. The ends lost 1 base at V and 0 bases at J; junction bases unmatched: 15. CDR3 length: 20 residues. Germline V gene data show CDR1 as SGHTA and CDR2 as FQGTGA. This CDR3 is CASSLKRSWRGLYSGNTIYF. The CDR3 nucleotides are TGTGCCAGCAGCTTAAAACGGTCGTGGAGGGGGCTTTACTCTGGAAACACCATATATTTT.

The chain recombines TRBV20-1 with TRBJ2-1; D might be TRBD2 (6 bases). CDR3 length: 14 residues. Trimming left V 6 bases short and J 0 bases short, with 12 bases between. Germline CDR1 DFQATT, CDR2 SNEGSKA (reference sequence). For the CDR3, the DNA is TGCAGTGCGAGTGGGGGGAGCTCCTACAATGAGCAGTTCTTC. Translation gives CSASGGSSYNEQFF.

The V gene is TRBV12-3 or TRBV12-4, the J gene TRBJ2-1; D possibly uses TRBD1 or TRBD2 (5 bases each). Trimming took off 6 bases at V and 15 bases at J, with 18 bases between the two ends. The CDR3 loop spans 12 amino acids. This chain's CDR3 is CASRTGTPSLFF. CDR3 DNA sequence: TGTGCCAGCAGGACCGGGACCCCGAGCTTGTTCTTC.

This clone appeared once. This rearrangement joins TRBV10-1 to TRBJ2-7; D ambiguous. CDR3 length: 13 residues. CDR1 is WNHNN and CDR2 is SYGVQD in the germline V gene (reference sequence). Trimming took 3 bases from V and 1 from J, leaving 7 bases between them. The CDR3 spells CASSDNPSYEQYF. CDR3 sequence (DNA): TGCGCCAGCAGTGACAACCCGTCCTACGAGCAGTACTTC.

The chain uses TRBV30 and TRBJ1-1; D ambiguous. The CDR3 has 11 residues. From germline, CDR1 is GTSNPN and CDR2 SVGIG (reference sequence). The ends were cut back, 3 bases at V and 8 bases at J, with 10 bases in the middle. This CDR3 is CAWRESTEAFF. The CDR3 DNA reads as TGTGCCTGGAGAGAGAGCACCGAAGCTTTCTTT.

The genes are TRBV2 and TRBJ1-1; perhaps TRBD1 as D (6 bases). Germline CDR1 reads SNHLY; CDR2 reads FYNNEI. Trimming took 3 bases from V and 2 from J, leaving 16 bases between them. CDR3 length: 16 residues. Written as DNA, the CDR3 is TGTGCCAGCAGTGATAATTTCATACAGGGTAACACTGAAGCTTTCTTT. This translates into CASSDNFIQGNTEAFF.

The genes are TRBV28 and TRBJ1-4; D uncertain. The V end was cut by 3 bases, the J end by 8 bases, with 10 bases between. Germline values: CDR1 MDHEN, CDR2 SYDVKM. CDR3 length: 13 residues. CDR3 sequence reads: CASSLLSGEKLFF. The CDR3 region has the DNA TGTGCCAGCAGTTTGCTGAGCGGGGAAAAACTGTTTTTT.

J is TRBJ1-3 and V is TRBV19; 9 bases are shared with TRBD1. The V gene end was trimmed by 8 bases and the J gene end by 2 bases; junction bases not matched to a gene: 7. Germline assignment: CDR1 LNHDA and CDR2 SQIVND (reference sequence). The CDR3 is 15 amino acids. CDR3 protein: CASWDRAVAGNTIYF. DNA of the CDR3: TGTGCCAGTTGGGACAGGGCGGTTGCTGGAAACACCATATATTTT.

This clone was seen more than once but under ten times. The genes are TRBV10-3 and TRBJ2-4, with TRBD1 matching over 8 bases. Germline-derived CDR1 and CDR2 are ENHRY and SYGVKD. This CDR3 is 19 amino acids long. V was pared by 0 bases and J by 3 bases, with 13 bases of the junction left unmatched. Here the CDR3 reads CAISESGQGANGIKNIQYF. As DNA, the CDR3 is TGTGCCATCAGTGAGTCGGGGCAGGGGGCAAATGGAATCAAAAACATTCAGTACTTC.